This T cell receptor (beta chain) was retrieved from a study of T cells after yellow fever vaccination. Germline loops: CDR1 DFQATT, CDR2 SNEGSKA (reference sequence). The germline V and J ends were trimmed by 1 base and 9 bases, with 10 bases remaining between them. The CDR3 has 13 residues. The TCR cDNA carried a universal primer site and UMIs from 5'RACE template switching. TCRdb ran MiXCR on the 5' RACE reads and lists one entry per CDR3 protein. The table lists 350,000 to 550,000 distinct CDR3 sequences, approximately 19% of them singletons, with 15% to 20% in the top ten. This TCR derives from a man aged 18 to 30 who received the YFV17D yellow fever vaccine. This material consisted of PBMCs, taken before the yellow fever booster vaccination. The J gene is TRBJ1-6, the V gene TRBV20-1; D remains ambiguous. The CDR3 loop is CSARVDGSSPLHF. CDR3 in DNA: TGCAGTGCTAGAGTCGATGGAAGTTCACCCCTCCACTTT.